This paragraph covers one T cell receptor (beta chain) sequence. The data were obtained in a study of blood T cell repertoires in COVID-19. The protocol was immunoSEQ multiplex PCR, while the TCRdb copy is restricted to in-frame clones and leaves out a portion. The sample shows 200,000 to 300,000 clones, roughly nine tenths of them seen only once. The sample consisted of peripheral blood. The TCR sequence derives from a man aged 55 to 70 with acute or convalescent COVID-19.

The CDR3 bases are TGTGCCAGCAGCCAAGATAGGAACAGGATCACAGATACGCAGTATTTT. Translating it yields CASSQDRNRITDTQYF. The chain uses TRBV14 and TRBJ2-3, with D possibly being TRBD1 (5 bases). The V gene lost 0 bases and the J gene lost 2 bases, with 12 bases spanning the gap. CDR3 length equals 16 residues. Germline V gene sequence: CDR1 SGHDN, CDR2 FVKESK.